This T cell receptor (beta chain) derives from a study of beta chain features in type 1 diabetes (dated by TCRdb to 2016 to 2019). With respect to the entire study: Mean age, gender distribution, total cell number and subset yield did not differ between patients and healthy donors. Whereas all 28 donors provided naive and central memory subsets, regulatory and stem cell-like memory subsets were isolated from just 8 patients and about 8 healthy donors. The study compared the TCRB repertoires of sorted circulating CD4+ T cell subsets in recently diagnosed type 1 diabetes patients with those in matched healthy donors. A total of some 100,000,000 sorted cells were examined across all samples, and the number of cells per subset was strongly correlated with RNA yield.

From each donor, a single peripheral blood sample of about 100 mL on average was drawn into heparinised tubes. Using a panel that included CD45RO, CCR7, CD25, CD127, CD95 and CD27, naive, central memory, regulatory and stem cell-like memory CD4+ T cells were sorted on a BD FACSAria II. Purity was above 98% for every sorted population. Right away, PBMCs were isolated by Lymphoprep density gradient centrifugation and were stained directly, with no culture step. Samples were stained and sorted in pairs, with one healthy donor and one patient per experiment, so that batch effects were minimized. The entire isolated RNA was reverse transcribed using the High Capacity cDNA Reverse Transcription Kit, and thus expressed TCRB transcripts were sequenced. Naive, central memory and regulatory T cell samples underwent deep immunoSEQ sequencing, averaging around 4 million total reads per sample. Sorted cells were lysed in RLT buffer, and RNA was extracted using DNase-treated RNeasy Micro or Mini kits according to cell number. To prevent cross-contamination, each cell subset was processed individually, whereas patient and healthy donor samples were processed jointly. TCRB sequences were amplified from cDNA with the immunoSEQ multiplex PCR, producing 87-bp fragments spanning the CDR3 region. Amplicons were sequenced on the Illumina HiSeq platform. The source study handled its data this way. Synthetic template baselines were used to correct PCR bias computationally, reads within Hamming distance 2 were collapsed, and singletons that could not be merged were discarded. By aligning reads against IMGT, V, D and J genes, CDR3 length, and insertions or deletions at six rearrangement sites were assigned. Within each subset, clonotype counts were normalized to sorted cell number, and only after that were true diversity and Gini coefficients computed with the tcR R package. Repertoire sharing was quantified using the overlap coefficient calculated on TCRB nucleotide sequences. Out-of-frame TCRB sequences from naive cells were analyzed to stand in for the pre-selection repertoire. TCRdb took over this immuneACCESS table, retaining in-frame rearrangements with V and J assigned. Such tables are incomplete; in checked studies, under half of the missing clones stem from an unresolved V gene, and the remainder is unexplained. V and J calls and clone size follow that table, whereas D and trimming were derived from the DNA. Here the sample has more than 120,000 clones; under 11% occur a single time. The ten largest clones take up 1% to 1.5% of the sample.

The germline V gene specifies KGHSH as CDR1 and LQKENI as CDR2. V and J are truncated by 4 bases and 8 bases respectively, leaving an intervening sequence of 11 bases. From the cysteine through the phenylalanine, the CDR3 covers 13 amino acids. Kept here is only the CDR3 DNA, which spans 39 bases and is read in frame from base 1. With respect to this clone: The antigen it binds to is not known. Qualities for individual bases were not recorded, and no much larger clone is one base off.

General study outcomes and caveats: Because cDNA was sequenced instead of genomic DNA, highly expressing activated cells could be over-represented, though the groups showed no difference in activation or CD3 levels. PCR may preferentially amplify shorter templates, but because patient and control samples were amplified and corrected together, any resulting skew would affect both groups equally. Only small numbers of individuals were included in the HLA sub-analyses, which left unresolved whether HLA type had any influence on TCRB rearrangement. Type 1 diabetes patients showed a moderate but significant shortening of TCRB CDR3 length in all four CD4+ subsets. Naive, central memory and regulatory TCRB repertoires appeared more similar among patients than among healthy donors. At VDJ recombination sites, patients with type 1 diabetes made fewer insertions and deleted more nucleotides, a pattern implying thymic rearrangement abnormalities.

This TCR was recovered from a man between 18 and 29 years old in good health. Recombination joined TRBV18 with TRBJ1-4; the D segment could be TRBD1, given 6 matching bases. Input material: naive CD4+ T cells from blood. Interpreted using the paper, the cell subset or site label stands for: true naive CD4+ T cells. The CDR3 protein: CASSRQAKEKLFF. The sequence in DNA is TGTGCCAGCTCACGACAGGCCAAGGAAAAACTGTTTTTT.